This T cell receptor beta chain was recorded in a study of T cell responses to AZD1222 COVID-19 vaccine. Study-wide context: Analysis merged second doses at about 4 or about 12 weeks. General observations from the study: Samples come after the peak T cell response, not at day 14.

CDR1 and CDR2 (germline): MGHRA, YSYEKL. CDR3 length: 13 residues. Trimming removed 0 bases at V and 1 base at J, with 3 bases between. Regarding this clone: Its matching antigen is unknown.

The method was immunoSEQ multiplex PCR; TCRdb's version includes in-frame clones alone and lacks a portion of them. The sample has around 190,000 clones, approximately 92% seen once. The genes are TRBV4-1 and TRBJ1-2, with D unclear. The source was peripheral blood, collected on day 0 of AZD1222 vaccination. This clonotype was obtained from an adult in good health. The CDR3 loop is CASSQDLNYGYTF. CDR3 DNA: TGCGCCAGCAGCCAAGACCTTAACTATGGCTACACCTTC.